This T cell receptor beta chain was obtained from a study of a mutant IDH1 vaccine in newly diagnosed glioma. Time point denoted: week 23, last vaccination. The vaccine gave 300 ug of a 20-mer mutant IDH1 peptide subcutaneously per dose. This clone appeared a few times. Its specificity is unknown. TCRdb's copy holds only in-frame clones and misses some; the assay was immunoSEQ multiplex PCR. In the table there are around 85,000 clones, 65% to 90% of which are singletons. Germline values: CDR1 SEHNR, CDR2 FQNEAQ (reference sequence). V lost 0 bases to trimming and J lost 5 bases, with 11 bases between them. The CDR3 is 15 amino acids.

The clonotype was recovered from a man aged 30-40 years with glioma. Some clones in this sample may be carry-over from other donors' samples. This specimen consisted of PBMCs, obtained from a glioma patient whose treatment included an IDH1 peptide vaccine. The chain joins TRBV7-9 to TRBJ1-5; D not certain. CDR3 sequence reads: CASSLAEPGDQPQHF. CDR3 coding DNA: TGTGCCAGCAGCTTAGCGGAGCCAGGCGATCAGCCCCAGCATTTT.